The 16 T cell receptor beta chains in this list originate from one sample, sequenced in a study of blood T cell repertoires in COVID-19. Clones were read by immunoSEQ multiplex PCR, and TCRdb kept only the in-frame ones, dropping some. The repertoire has about 150,000 clones, over 65% of them found once; the top ten carry around 1.7%. The sample comprised peripheral blood. The receptors here all came from a man of 80 years or more with acute or convalescent COVID-19.

The chain recombines TRBV2 with TRBJ2-5; perhaps TRBD2 as D (6 bases). This CDR3 region has 14 residues. CDR1 is SNHLY, CDR2 FYNNEI, per germline. Deletions cut 7 bases from V and 5 bases from J, with 17 bases between. CDR3 loop: CASNPEGGIETQYF. In DNA, the CDR3 is TGTGCCAGCAACCCGGAGGGCGGGATCGAGACCCAGTACTTC.

The chain uses TRBV12-3 or TRBV12-4 and TRBJ2-3; D may be TRBD2 (6 bases). The V end was cut by 5 bases, the J end by 8 bases, with 14 bases between. CDR3 length: 13 amino acids. This CDR3 reads CASSRRGTGTQYF. The CDR3 bases are TGTGCCAGCAGTAGGCGGGGAACGGGTACGCAGTATTTT.

This clone was found a few times. CDR3 sequence reads: CASRGQGARDTQYF. CDR3 bases: TGTGCCAGCAGGGGACAGGGAGCACGGGATACGCAGTATTTT. The chain joins TRBV6-6 to TRBJ2-3, with 9 bases fitting TRBD1. CDR1 is MNHNY, CDR2 SVGAGI, per germline (reference sequence). V lost 6 bases and J lost 6; bases outside the gene matches: 7. This CDR3 is built from 14 residues.

The J gene is TRBJ2-5, the V gene TRBV5-6, with a tentative D call TRBD2 (6 bases). The CDR3 consists of 16 residues. V was pared by 4 bases and J by 4 bases, with 20 bases between. The V gene's germline CDR1 is SGHDT and CDR2 YYEEEE. The CDR3 sequence is CASSLLGGGESETQYF. Here the CDR3 DNA reads TGTGCCAGCAGCCTCCTGGGAGGAGGGGAGTCAGAGACCCAGTACTTC.

V and J are TRBV27 and TRBJ1-1; D is uncertain. There are 16 residues in the CDR3. CDR1 and CDR2 (germline): MNHEY, SMNVEV (reference sequence). V was shortened by 5 bases and J by 1 base, with 17 bases between the two germline ends. The CDR3 DNA follows: TGTGCCAGCAGTCGGAAGGGCGGGTTGGAGAACACTGAAGCTTTCTTT. This gives the protein CASSRKGGLENTEAFF.

This chain links TRBV7-2 with TRBJ2-7, with D unclear. The V gene's germline CDR1 is SGHTA and CDR2 FQGNSA. Trimming shortened V by 5 bases and J by 6 bases, and 11 bases separated the two germline ends. CDR3 length: 12 amino acids. CDR3 bases: TGTGCCAGCAGCGCCGCTAGTATCGAGCAGTACTTC. It translates to CASSAASIEQYF.

This clone was counted once. The rearrangement joins TRBV5-4 to TRBJ2-2, with TRBD2 matching over 10 bases. J was trimmed by 0 bases and V by 4 bases; bases with no gene match: 9. The germline V gene encodes CDR1 SGHNT and CDR2 YYREEE (reference sequence). This CDR3 has 18 amino acids. CDR3 region: CASSIPGLAFPNTGELFF. CDR3 sequence (DNA): TGTGCCAGCAGCATACCGGGACTAGCGTTTCCGAACACCGGGGAGCTGTTTTTT.

The CDR3 DNA follows: TGTGCCAGCAGCGTAGGGTTGGGGGGAGGCGCCTCGGCTTTCTTT. Translating gives CASSVGLGGGASAFF. The V gene is TRBV9, the J gene TRBJ1-1, with D possibly TRBD1 on 5 matching bases. V lost 0 bases to trimming and J lost 11 bases, with 20 bases between them. The CDR3 spans 15 residues. Germline V gene sequence: CDR1 SGDLS, CDR2 YYNGEE.

The rearrangement links TRBV6-2 or TRBV6-3 to TRBJ2-7; TRBD1 matches at 10 bases. V was clipped by 2 bases and J by 3 bases; unmatched bases: 7. Germline V gene data show CDR1 as MNHEY and CDR2 as SVGEGT. This CDR3 contains 16 residues. CDR3 residues: CASSYSGTGAFYEQYF. Written as DNA, the CDR3 is TGTGCCAGCAGTTACAGTGGGACAGGGGCTTTCTACGAGCAGTACTTC.

The V call is TRBV7-9, the J call TRBJ2-1; 12 nucleotides align to TRBD2. Germline V lookup: CDR1 SEHNR, CDR2 FQNEAQ (reference sequence). The CDR3 is 18 amino acids. Germline trimming cut 1 base from V and 0 bases from J; bases unmatched to any gene: 4. The CDR3 region has the DNA TGTGCCAGCAGCTTAGGTCTAGCGGGGGGGTCCTCCTACAATGAGCAGTTCTTC. Its translation is CASSLGLAGGSSYNEQFF. Together with reference TRBV7-9 and TRBJ2-1, the CDR3 gives the full variable domain: DTGVSQNPRHKITKRGQNVTFRCDPISEHNRLYWYRQTLGQGPEFLTYFQNEAQLEKSRLLSDRFSAERPKGSFSTLEIQRTEQGDSAMYLCASSLGLAGGSSYNEQFFGPGTRLTVL.

V is TRBV7-2 and J is TRBJ2-2; TRBD1 matches at 7 bases. The CDR3 contains 15 residues. Germline V CDR1 and CDR2: SGHTA, FQGNSA. Unmatched junction bases numbered 6, after V lost 1 base and J lost 7 bases. The CDR3 here is CASSLGTGVGGELFF. The CDR3 DNA sequence: TGTGCCAGCAGCTTAGGGACAGGAGTCGGCGGGGAGCTGTTTTTT.

V gene TRBV7-8 combines with J gene TRBJ2-7; TRBD1 matches 7 bases. The CDR3 totals 15 residues. The J segment lost 3 bases and the V segment lost 2 bases, leaving 7 bases of the junction unmatched. CDR1 is SGHVS, CDR2 FQNEAQ, per germline. CDR3: CASSLRGQVHYEQYF. The CDR3 DNA is TGTGCCAGCAGCTTACGCGGACAGGTCCACTACGAGCAGTACTTC.

The CDR3 spells CATSEGQGGTEAFF. In nucleotides, the CDR3 is TGTGCCACCAGTGAAGGACAGGGGGGGACTGAAGCTTTCTTT. The rearrangement uses TRBV24-1 and TRBJ1-1, with TRBD1 identical over 10 bases. This CDR3 is built from 14 residues. The V gene's germline CDR1 is KGHDR and CDR2 SFDVKD. V lost 4 bases to trimming and J lost 5 bases; unmatched junction nucleotides: 3.

The rearrangement uses TRBV5-1 and TRBJ2-2, with a tentative D call TRBD1 (6 bases). The germline V and J ends were trimmed by 4 bases and 7 bases, with 17 bases remaining between them. The CDR3 is made up of 15 amino acids. CDR1 is SGHRS and CDR2 is YFSETQ in the germline V gene. The CDR3 DNA sequence: TGCGCCAGCAGCACGCAGACAGGAGCGGTCGGGGAGCTGTTTTTT. It codes for CASSTQTGAVGELFF.

This chain uses TRBV4-3 with TRBJ2-7, with D tentatively TRBD1 (6 bases). Germline assignment: CDR1 LGHNA and CDR2 YSLEER. The CDR3 extends over 15 amino acids. V lost 1 base to trimming and J lost 0 bases, with 10 bases between them. The CDR3 reads CASSQAQGFSYEQYF. The CDR3 DNA follows: TGCGCCAGCAGCCAAGCTCAGGGGTTCTCCTACGAGCAGTACTTC.

The genes are TRBV28 and TRBJ2-7; TRBD2 is a possible D gene (5 bases). This CDR3 has 13 residues. The germline V gene encodes CDR1 MDHEN and CDR2 SYDVKM. V lost 5 bases and J lost 3, with 11 bases in between. CDR3 protein: CASSQIGGYEQYV. The DNA of the CDR3 is TGTGCCAGCAGTCAAATAGGAGGCTACGAGCAGTACGTC.